This passage covers 28 T cell receptor beta chains from one sample sequenced in a study of metastatic and nonmetastatic thyroid tumors. MiXCR reprocessed the PCR reads for TCRdb. The sample consists of over 65,000 clones, approximately 13% of them appearing once. Not a single patient had been given any form of treatment at any point before undergoing thyroid surgery. The specimen sequenced was tumor tissue. The receptor set was obtained from a female donor with papillary thyroid cancer or a benign thyroid nodule (not recorded which). Some clones in this sample may be carry-over from other donors' samples.

This clone was counted many times. V usage is TRBV20-1 and J usage is TRBJ1-6, with 8 bases fitting TRBD1. V lost 1 base and J lost 2; bases outside the gene matches: 1. The CDR3 covers 15 residues. The V gene's germline CDR1 is DFQATT and CDR2 SNEGSKA (reference sequence). The CDR3 region has the DNA TGCAGTGCTAGAGGGACAGGGCCCTATAATTCACCCCTCCACTTT. This gives the protein CSARGTGPYNSPLHF.

This clone was recorded many times. In the same sample, other DNA sequences code for this CDR3. The chain carries TRBV20-1 and TRBJ1-1; TRBD1 might be the D (6 bases). Between the trimmed V and J ends, which lost 3 bases and 4 bases, there was a span of 9 bases. Germline assignment: CDR1 DFQATT and CDR2 SNEGSKA (reference sequence). The CDR3 contains 12 residues. DNA of the CDR3: TGCAGTGCTAGGACAGGACGCACTGAAGCTTTCTTT. This encodes CSARTGRTEAFF.

This clone was counted many times. The CDR3 coding sequence is TGTGCCAGCTCACCGGACAGCGGAGAATCACCCCTCCACTTT. It translates to CASSPDSGESPLHF. V usage is TRBV18 and J usage is TRBJ1-6, with D possibly being TRBD1 (6 bases). The CDR3 extends over 14 amino acids. The germline V and J ends were trimmed by 3 bases and 10 bases, with 13 bases remaining between them. CDR1 KGHSH and CDR2 LQKENI come from the germline V gene.

There are many counts of this clone. The chain joins TRBV12-3 or TRBV12-4 to TRBJ1-1; unclear D gene. The CDR3 spans 14 residues. Trimming took off 7 bases at V and 1 base at J, with 13 bases between the two ends. CDR3 sequence reads: CASTSNRGNTEAFF. CDR3 sequence (DNA): TGTGCCAGCACCTCCAACCGAGGGAACACTGAAGCTTTCTTT.

This clone was recorded at least ten times. Other nucleotide sequences from this sample produce the same CDR3. The chain employs TRBV6-5 and TRBJ1-1; possible D gene TRBD1, 5 bases. Germline V lookup: CDR1 MNHEY, CDR2 SVGAGI. The germline V and J ends were trimmed by 2 bases and 1 base, with 8 bases remaining between them. There are 14 residues in the CDR3. The CDR3: CASSYGGRNTEAFF. Here the CDR3 DNA reads TGTGCCAGCAGTTACGGGGGACGGAACACTGAAGCTTTCTTT.

The table lists this clone with many counts. This chain links TRBV6-2 or TRBV6-3 with TRBJ1-2; D gene ambiguous. Germline V gene sequence: CDR1 MNHEY, CDR2 SVGEGT. CDR3 length equals 13 residues. V was shortened by 5 bases and J by 3 bases, with 10 bases between the two germline ends. This CDR3 is CASSEMGDYGYTF. The CDR3 bases are TGTGCCAGCAGTGAAATGGGTGACTATGGCTACACCTTC.

Details on this clone: A much bigger clone sits one base away, suggesting this may be a read error. This chain joins TRBV28 and TRBJ2-5; 12 bases match TRBD2. The germline V gene encodes CDR1 MDHEN and CDR2 SYDVKM. Unmatched junction bases numbered 12, after V lost 3 bases and J lost 4 bases. The CDR3 spans 18 residues. The CDR3 spells CASSFGTSVLAGGETQYF. CDR3 nucleotides: TGTGCCAGCAGTTTTGGTACCTCTGTACTAGCGGGAGGAGAGACCCAGTACTTC. The whole variable domain, remainder taken from reference TRBV28 and TRBJ2-5, is DVKVTQSSRYLVKRTGEKVFLECVQDMDHENMFWYRQDPGLGLRLIYFSYDVKMKEKGDIPEGYSVSREKKERFSLILESASTNQTSMYLCASSFGTSVLAGGETQYFGPGTRLLVL.

Many counts were recorded for this clone. Germline and junction disagree at one end, which may indicate a read error. Other DNA sequences in the same sample also yield this CDR3. This rearrangement joins TRBV19 to TRBJ1-2, with D possibly matching TRBD1 (5 bases). This CDR3 spans 13 amino acids. CDR1 is LNHDA and CDR2 is SQIVND in the germline V gene (reference sequence). CDR3 amino acids: CASSIDSYSVYTF. In DNA, the CDR3 is TGTGCTAGTAGTATAGACAGCTACAGTGTCTACACCTTC.

This clone was seen repeatedly, ten times or more. V is TRBV19 and J is TRBJ1-1; no reliable D call. Per the germline V gene, CDR1 is LNHDA and CDR2 is SQIVND (reference sequence). Trimming stripped 2 bases from V and 1 base from J, with 8 bases between. The CDR3 has 14 residues. The CDR3 DNA sequence: TGTGCCAGTAGTATAATGACGGAGAACACTGAAGCTTTCTTT. Its translation is CASSIMTENTEAFF.

This clone was seen repeatedly, ten times or more. The V gene is TRBV30, the J gene TRBJ2-4, with no clear D. V gave up 3 bases and J gave up 15 bases, with 12 bases separating them. Germline V gene sequence: CDR1 GTSNPN, CDR2 SVGIG (reference sequence). The CDR3 length is 10 residues. In DNA form, the CDR3 reads TGTGCCTGGAGAAAAGGACGTCTGTACTTC. It yields the protein CAWRKGRLYF.

This chain joins TRBV5-6 and TRBJ1-2; D call uncertain. CDR3 length: 15 amino acids. V was clipped by 4 bases and J by 4 bases, with 17 bases between them. From germline, CDR1 is SGHDT and CDR2 YYEEEE. CDR3 region: CASSPGYWPVYGYTF. As DNA, the CDR3 is TGTGCCAGCAGCCCGGGGTACTGGCCTGTCTATGGCTACACCTTC.

This clone was detected ten times or more. The V call is TRBV5-1, the J call TRBJ1-2; D remains unclear. Germline V lookup: CDR1 SGHRS, CDR2 YFSETQ. The CDR3 is made up of 13 amino acids. Trimming took off 4 bases at V and 7 bases at J, with 14 bases between the two ends. The CDR3 loop is CASSPGLAGGYTF. The DNA for the CDR3 is TGCGCCAGCAGCCCGGGATTAGCGGGTGGCTACACCTTC.

The V call is TRBV6-1, the J call TRBJ2-7, with TRBD2 identical over 10 bases. Germline V gene sequence: CDR1 MNHNS, CDR2 SASEGT. There are 17 residues in the CDR3. V was pared by 8 bases and J by 4 bases, with 17 bases of the junction left unmatched. The CDR3 is CASGLSPPSGRLYEQYF. For the CDR3, the DNA is TGTGCCAGCGGCCTTTCGCCTCCTAGCGGGAGACTGTACGAGCAGTACTTC.

This clone was counted ten times or more. The CDR3 coding sequence is TGTGCCAGCAGTTCCCAGGTAGCGGGAGTATCTTTAGATACGCAGTATTTT. Protein product: CASSSQVAGVSLDTQYF. J is TRBJ2-3 and V is TRBV28; 9 nucleotides agree with TRBD2. The CDR3 extends over 17 amino acids. Looked up from germline, CDR1 is MDHEN and CDR2 is SYDVKM. V shed 4 bases and J 5 bases; nucleotides not matched to a gene: 13. The variable domain in full, with the rest retrieved from reference TRBV28 and TRBJ2-3, is DVKVTQSSRYLVKRTGEKVFLECVQDMDHENMFWYRQDPGLGLRLIYFSYDVKMKEKGDIPEGYSVSREKKERFSLILESASTNQTSMYLCASSSQVAGVSLDTQYFGPGTRLTVL.

This clone occurred many times. The identical CDR3 is also encoded by other nucleotide sequences in the sample. The CDR3 nucleotides read TGCAGTGCCTCAACGACAGGGCCCACTGAAGCTTTCTTT. Protein product: CSASTTGPTEAFF. This chain links TRBV20-1 with TRBJ1-1, with 7 bases lining up with TRBD1. Germline V gene data show CDR1 as DFQATT and CDR2 as SNEGSKA (reference sequence). V lost 6 bases and J lost 4; bases outside the gene matches: 8. The CDR3 runs 13 residues.

This clone was seen a few times. A much bigger clone sits one base away, suggesting this may be a read error. This chain uses TRBV7-2 with TRBJ2-7; D is possibly TRBD2 (5 bases). CDR1 is SGHTA and CDR2 is FQGNSA in the germline V gene. The CDR3 has 13 residues. The germline V and J ends were trimmed by 4 bases and 5 bases, with 12 bases remaining between them. The CDR3 DNA reads TGTGCCAGCAGCTCGACTATGATCGACGAGCAGTACTTC. Protein: CASSSTMIDEQYF. Complete variable domain (other parts from reference TRBV7-2 and TRBJ2-7): GAGVSQSPSNKVTEKGKDVELRCDPISGHTALYWYRQSLGQGLEFLIYFQGNSAPDKSGLPSDRFSAERTGGSVSTLTIQRTQQEDSAVYLCASSSTMIDEQYFGPGTRLTVT.

This clone came up many times. The rearrangement links TRBV18 to TRBJ2-3; no firm D call. This CDR3 is 13 amino acids long. Trimming took 5 bases from V and 2 from J, leaving 8 bases between them. CDR1 and CDR2 from the germline V gene are KGHSH and LQKENI. This CDR3 reads CASSVRTTDTQYF. The CDR3 DNA reads as TGTGCCAGCTCAGTACGGACCACAGATACGCAGTATTTT.

This clone has more than one count but fewer than ten. The chain is built from TRBV29-1 and TRBJ1-2, with 7 bases matching TRBD1. Losses at the gene ends were 4 bases for V and 4 bases for J; bases not matched to a gene: 3. The CDR3 contains 12 residues. Germline V lookup: CDR1 SQVTM, CDR2 ANQGSEA. The CDR3 region is CSVGYRGYGYTF. In DNA, the CDR3 is TGCAGCGTTGGGTACAGGGGCTATGGCTACACCTTC.

This clone was recorded many times. The V and J genes are TRBV6-1 and TRBJ1-2; weak D call: TRBD1 (5 bases). The CDR3 spans 12 residues. V lost 11 bases and J lost 0, with 10 bases in between. Per the germline V gene, CDR1 is MNHNS and CDR2 is SASEGT. The CDR3 DNA is TGTGCCTACGAGGGGCCTAACTATGGCTACACCTTC. Amino acid sequence: CAYEGPNYGYTF.

In the case of this clone: A clone one base away is much larger, so this may be a read error. CDR3 DNA sequence: TGTGCCAGCCAAGACAGGGATCAGGGGGCTTTCTTT. This encodes CASQDRDQGAFF. The chain carries TRBV19 and TRBJ1-1; 7 bases fit TRBD1. Germline CDR1 and CDR2: LNHDA and SQIVND (reference sequence). Trimming cost V 9 bases and J 11 bases; bases outside gene matches: 12. The length of the CDR3 is 12 residues.

This clone has a count of ten or more. This chain links TRBV7-2 with TRBJ1-1; possible D gene TRBD1, 5 bases. Germline V lookup: CDR1 SGHTA, CDR2 FQGNSA. CDR3 length equals 16 residues. V lost 2 bases and J 1 base, leaving 14 bases between the germline ends. The CDR3 DNA sequence: TGTGCCAGCAGCTTAAAACGGGGCGGTACGAACACTGAAGCTTTCTTT. This codes for CASSLKRGGTNTEAFF.

This clone was seen many times. This clone may be a read error of a much larger clone one base away. No conserved phenylalanine or tryptophan is present at the end of the CDR3, so a read error is the likely explanation. The chain recombines TRBV2 with TRBJ1-2, with TRBD1 matching over 8 bases. Unmatched junction bases numbered 3, after V lost 2 bases and J lost 4 bases. This CDR3 is built from 14 residues. CDR1 and CDR2 (germline): SNHLY, FYNNEI. The chain's CDR3 is CASSEITGGYGYTL. In DNA, the CDR3 is TGTGCCAGCAGTGAAATTACAGGGGGCTATGGCTACACCCTC.

Points on this clone: Other DNA sequences within the sample encode an identical CDR3. J is TRBJ1-1 and V is TRBV12-3 or TRBV12-4, with TRBD1 identical over 7 bases. The CDR3 is 14 amino acids. With 6 bases clipped from V and 6 bases from J, the junction kept 10 bases outside the gene matches. The CDR3 nucleotides read TGTGCCAGCAGCCCGGGCCCCCAGGGGGCTGAAGCTTTCTTT. This gives the protein CASSPGPQGAEAFF.

The rearrangement uses TRBV27 and TRBJ2-7; D unresolved. CDR1 and CDR2 from the germline V gene are MNHEY and SMNVEV (reference sequence). The V end was cut by 5 bases, the J end by 7 bases, with 18 bases between. This CDR3 has 14 residues. CDR3 DNA sequence: TGTGCCAGCAGTCCAGTGGTGGGATCGACGGAGCAGTACTTC. Residues: CASSPVVGSTEQYF.

About this clone: A much bigger clone sits one base away, suggesting this may be a read error. The genes are TRBV28 and TRBJ2-7; TRBD2 might be the D (6 bases). V lost 4 bases and J lost 2, with 15 bases in between. This CDR3 has 15 amino acids. The germline V gene has CDR1 MDHEN and CDR2 SYDVKM. In DNA, the CDR3 is TGTGCCAGCAGTTCCCGGGCGGGAAGAGCCTACGAGCAGTACTTC. Amino acid sequence: CASSSRAGRAYEQYF.

Comments on this clone: A much larger clone sits a single nucleotide away, making a read error possible. This chain links TRBV5-4 with TRBJ2-3; D not resolved. V was cut by 10 bases and J by 0 bases, with 15 bases left in between. In germline, CDR1 is SGHNT, CDR2 YYREEE (reference sequence). CDR3 length equals 14 residues. CDR3 coding DNA: TGTGCCCGTCGGGCCGGTTTTAGCACAGATACGCAGTATTTT. This encodes CARRAGFSTDTQYF.

This clone was counted at least ten times. Other DNA sequences in the sample encode the same CDR3. The CDR3 region is CSARGTYNEQFF. The CDR3 region has the DNA TGCAGTGCTCGGGGAACCTACAATGAGCAGTTCTTC. The V and J genes are TRBV20-1 and TRBJ2-1; perhaps TRBD2 as D (5 bases). Germline V gives CDR1 DFQATT, CDR2 SNEGSKA (reference sequence). The CDR3 runs 12 residues. The ends were cut back, 5 bases at V and 2 bases at J, with 7 bases in the middle.

This clone was seen many times. This sequence joins TRBV24-1 and TRBJ2-5, with D unresolved. The V end was cut by 4 bases, the J end by 4 bases, with 9 bases between. The CDR3 spans 13 residues. Germline CDR1 and CDR2: KGHDR and SFDVKD. The CDR3 bases are TGTGCCACCAGTGAAGGTAGCCGAGAGACCCAGTACTTC. Its translation is CATSEGSRETQYF.